This T cell receptor (beta chain) was sequenced for a study of blood T cell repertoires in COVID-19. The overall study: PBMCs, B-cell-depleted T cells, or T cells provided the cDNA or gDNA that made up the material.

The participants were between roughly 18 and 100 years old and came from roughly 25 US areas. Sequenced by immunoSEQ multiplex PCR; TCRdb stores in-frame clones only, minus some. This table has roughly 380,000 clones, approximately 89% appearing once. This CDR3 is 15 amino acids long. The germline CDR1 and CDR2 sequences are SGHVS and FNYEAQ. V lost 4 bases and J lost 7, with 17 bases in between. V and J are TRBV7-6 and TRBJ2-1; TRBD2 might be the D (6 bases). This clonotype originated in a man aged 25 to 40 who had recovered from COVID-19. Sequencing used PBMCs or T cells enriched from blood (not recorded which). CDR3 sequence: CASSSTSGYGNEQFF. The CDR3 DNA follows: TGTGCCAGCAGCTCGACAAGCGGGTACGGAAATGAGCAGTTCTTC.